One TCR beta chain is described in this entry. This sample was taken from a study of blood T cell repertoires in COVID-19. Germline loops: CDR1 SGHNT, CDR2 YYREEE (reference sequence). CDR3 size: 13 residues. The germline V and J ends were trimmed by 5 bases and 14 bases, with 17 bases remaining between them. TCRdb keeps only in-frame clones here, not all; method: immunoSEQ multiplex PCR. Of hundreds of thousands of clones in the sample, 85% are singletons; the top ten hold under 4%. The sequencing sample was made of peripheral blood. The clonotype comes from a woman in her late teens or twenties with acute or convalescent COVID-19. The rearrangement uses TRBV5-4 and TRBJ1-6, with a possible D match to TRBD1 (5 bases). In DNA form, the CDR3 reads TGTGCCAGCAGTGAGGGCAGGGAGGGAACCCTCCACTTT. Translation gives CASSEGREGTLHF.